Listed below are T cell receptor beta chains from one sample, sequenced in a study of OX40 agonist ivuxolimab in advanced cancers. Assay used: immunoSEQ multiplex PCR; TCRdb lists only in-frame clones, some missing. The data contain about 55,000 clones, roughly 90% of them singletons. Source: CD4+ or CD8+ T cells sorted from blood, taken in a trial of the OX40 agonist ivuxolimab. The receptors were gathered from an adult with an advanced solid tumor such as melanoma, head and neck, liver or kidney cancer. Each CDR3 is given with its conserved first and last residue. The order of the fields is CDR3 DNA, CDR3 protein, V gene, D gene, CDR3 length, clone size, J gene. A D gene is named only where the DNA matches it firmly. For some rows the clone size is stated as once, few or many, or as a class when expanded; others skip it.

TGTGCCAGCGCTCCCTACAGGGGCTTGGGCAATCAGCCCCAGCATTTT | CASAPYRGLGNQPQHF | TRBV27 | TRBD1 | 16 | few | TRBJ1-5
TGCGCCAGCAGCCAAAGACTAGCGGGAAAGCGGAGGGGGGAAGAGACCCAGTACTTC | CASSQRLAGKRRGEETQYF | TRBV4-1 | TRBD2 | 19 | NA | TRBJ2-5
TGTGCCAGCAGTCAGACAGGGAACAGGCAGCCCCAGCATTTT | CASSQTGNRQPQHF | TRBV28 | TRBD1 | 14 | NA | TRBJ1-5
TGTGCCAGCAGTTACTCGAGGACACCTTCCTACGAGCAGTACTTC | CASSYSRTPSYEQYF | TRBV6-5 | NA | 15 | NA | TRBJ2-7
TGTGCCAGCATGGGGACGGCCTACGAGCAGTACTTC | CASMGTAYEQYF | TRBV13 | NA | 12 | NA | TRBJ2-7
TGTGCCAGTAATTCGAGAGACAGGTACACCGGGGAGCTGTTTTTT | CASNSRDRYTGELFF | TRBV19 | NA | 15 | NA | TRBJ2-2
TGTGCCACCAGCAGGAGGTCCCTAGCTCTTTCTGGAAACACCATATATTTT | CATSRRSLALSGNTIYF | TRBV15 | NA | 17 | medium-sized | TRBJ1-3
TGTGCTAGCAGCAAATCACAGGGGGCTCGGGAGCAGTACTTC | CASSKSQGAREQYF | TRBV7-7 | TRBD1 | 14 | NA | TRBJ2-7
TGTGCCAGCAGTGAGAACGGGGGGGAGCAGTACTTC | CASSENGGEQYF | TRBV6-1 | TRBD2 | 12 | few | TRBJ2-7
TGCGCCAGCGGAGAGGCAGGCGACTTCACAGATACGCAGTATTTT | CASGEAGDFTDTQYF | TRBV4-1 | NA | 15 | NA | TRBJ2-3
TGTGCCAGCAGCCTGGGGTCCCTAGGAGGCACAGATACGCAGTATTTT | CASSLGSLGGTDTQYF | TRBV5-4 | NA | 16 | NA | TRBJ2-3
TGTGCCAGCAGCTTAAATGGGAAGGACTACGAGCAGTACTTC | CASSLNGKDYEQYF | TRBV7-3 | NA | 14 | few | TRBJ2-7
TGTGCCAGCAGGGCCCGACAGGGCATTGGCATTGAGCAGTACTTC | CASRARQGIGIEQYF | TRBV2 | TRBD1 | 15 | NA | TRBJ2-7
TGCGCCAGCAGCTTGACAGATCCTATGAACACTGAAGCTTTCTTT | CASSLTDPMNTEAFF | TRBV5-1 | NA | 15 | NA | TRBJ1-1
TGTGCCAGTAGTACCGAGGGGATAAACTATGGCTACACCTTC | CASSTEGINYGYTF | TRBV19 | NA | 14 | NA | TRBJ1-2
TGCGCCATTAAACTGGTAGCGGAAAGCACAGATACGCAGTATTTT | CAIKLVAESTDTQYF | TRBV10-1 | NA | 15 | NA | TRBJ2-3
TGTGCCAGCAGCTTTGAGTCCACAGATACGCAGTATTTT | CASSFESTDTQYF | TRBV11-3 | NA | 13 | NA | TRBJ2-3
TGTGCCATCAGTGAGCGGGGGTCAGTTCAAGAGACCCAGTACTTC | CAISERGSVQETQYF | TRBV10-3 | NA | 15 | few | TRBJ2-5
TGTGCCAGCAGCACCCAGGGGGCCGAGACCCAGTACTTC | CASSTQGAETQYF | TRBV7-3 | TRBD1 | 13 | NA | TRBJ2-5
TGCGCCAGCAGCGTGAGGACAGGGGACTACGAGCAGTACTTC | CASSVRTGDYEQYF | TRBV4-1 | TRBD1 | 14 | NA | TRBJ2-7
TGTGCCAGCAGCCAAGAGGGGACTTTCGAGGGCTACACCTTC | CASSQEGTFEGYTF | TRBV4-2 | NA | 14 | NA | TRBJ1-2
TGTGCCACCAGTAGTACTCGTACAGGGAGTACTGAAGCTTTCTTT | CATSSTRTGSTEAFF | TRBV15 | NA | 15 | medium-sized | TRBJ1-1
TGTGCCAGCAGCTTAGCGACAGCAGGTGATTCACCCCTCCACTTT | CASSLATAGDSPLHF | TRBV7-9 | NA | 15 | few | TRBJ1-6
TGCGCCAGCAGTGAGCGGGGGGATACGCAGTATTTT | CASSERGDTQYF | TRBV10-1 | NA | 12 | NA | TRBJ2-3
TGTGCCAGCAGTCGACTAGCGGGGCAATACGAGCAGTACTTC | CASSRLAGQYEQYF | TRBV6-1 | TRBD2 | 14 | once | TRBJ2-7
TGCAGCGTTGACTCATACAATGAGCAGTTCTTC | CSVDSYNEQFF | TRBV29-1 | NA | 11 | NA | TRBJ2-1
TGTGCCAGCAGCCGGGGGAGGCGGGAGACCCAGTACTTC | CASSRGRRETQYF | TRBV11-3 | NA | 13 | once | TRBJ2-5
TGTGCCAGCAGTTTACAGCCCGGGGGAACTGAAGCTTTCTTT | CASSLQPGGTEAFF | TRBV28 | NA | 14 | few | TRBJ1-1
TGTGCCAGCAGCTTGAGGAGGGGGAACAGTGAAGCTTTCTTT | CASSLRRGNSEAFF | TRBV5-4 | NA | 14 | NA | TRBJ1-1
TGCACCTCAGGGCTAGCGCGCCAGACCCAGTACTTC | CTSGLARQTQYF | TRBV18 | NA | 12 | NA | TRBJ2-5
TGTGCCTGGACTAGCGGGAGAACGGGCGAGCAGTACTTC | CAWTSGRTGEQYF | TRBV30 | TRBD2 | 13 | NA | TRBJ2-7
TGTGCCAGCAGCCCGACAGGACAAGAGACCCAGTACTTC | CASSPTGQETQYF | TRBV6-4 | NA | 13 | NA | TRBJ2-5
TGTGCCAGCAGCTTAGCGGGTTCCTACGAGCAGTACTTC | CASSLAGSYEQYF | TRBV11-2 | NA | 13 | NA | TRBJ2-7
TGTGCCAGCAGCTTAAATCCCGGGACAGGGGTGGGCTACACCTTC | CASSLNPGTGVGYTF | TRBV7-8 | TRBD1 | 15 | NA | TRBJ1-2
TGTGCCAGCAGCTTGGCGCCCAGGGCTGCCTACAATGAGCAGTTCTTC | CASSLAPRAAYNEQFF | TRBV5-6 | NA | 16 | few | TRBJ2-1
TGTGCCAGCAGTGGTCCGGACGGTGAAAAACTGTTTTTT | CASSGPDGEKLFF | TRBV2 | NA | 13 | NA | TRBJ1-4
TGTGCCAGCAACGAATGGGGACAGCAAGAGACCCAGTACTTC | CASNEWGQQETQYF | TRBV7-2 | TRBD1 | 14 | NA | TRBJ2-5
TGTGCCAGCTCGGACGGCCGATACGAGCAGTACTTC | CASSDGRYEQYF | TRBV28 | NA | 12 | NA | TRBJ2-7
TGTGCCAGTAGCCCTGGTACAGGAGGCTATGGCTACACCTTC | CASSPGTGGYGYTF | TRBV19 | NA | 14 | few | TRBJ1-2
TGTGCCAGCAGTTTATTTGGGGTAATAAAGGTCTTC | CASSLFGVIKVF | TRBV28 | NA | 12 | NA | TRBJ2-1
TGTGCCAGCAGTTTATTAGGGGTAGAGACCCAGTACTTC | CASSLLGVETQYF | TRBV27 | NA | 13 | NA | TRBJ2-5
TGTGCCAGCAGTTTTCAGGGACGTAGCAATCAGCCCCAGCATTTT | CASSFQGRSNQPQHF | TRBV2 | NA | 15 | NA | TRBJ1-5
TGTGCCAGCTCACCAGGGTGGGACACTGAAGCTTTCTTT | CASSPGWDTEAFF | TRBV18 | NA | 13 | NA | TRBJ1-1
TGTGCCAGCACCTCACTAGGTGGGTCAGAACTTAATCAGCCCCAGCATTTT | CASTSLGGSELNQPQHF | TRBV27 | NA | 17 | once | TRBJ1-5
TGTGCCAGCTCTCGGGGGGATTCCTACGAGCAGTACTTC | CASSRGDSYEQYF | TRBV6-1 | TRBD2 | 13 | once | TRBJ2-7
TGTGCCAGCAGCTACAGGACGGTGAACTATGGCTACACCTTC | CASSYRTVNYGYTF | TRBV2 | NA | 14 | NA | TRBJ1-2
TGTGCCAGCAGTTTATCAGTACAGGGACCCTACGAGCAGTACTTC | CASSLSVQGPYEQYF | TRBV27 | NA | 15 | NA | TRBJ2-7
TGTGCCAGCAGCTTAGCTAGGGGGAGCACCGGGGAGCTGTTTTTT | CASSLARGSTGELFF | TRBV7-2 | NA | 15 | NA | TRBJ2-2